This T cell receptor (beta chain) was sequenced in a study of response to subunit inactivated influenza vaccine. The sample holds a few counts of this clonotype. The CDR3 loop spans 15 amino acids. In germline, CDR1 is MNHNS, CDR2 SASEGT. With 8 bases clipped from V and 3 bases from J, the junction kept 7 bases outside the gene matches. Each CDR3 protein is one row after TCRdb ran MiXCR on the RT-PCR reads. Of roughly 710,000 distinct CDR3 sequences in the sample, around 15% were seen once. The chain combines TRBV6-1 with TRBJ1-6; 7 bases map to TRBD1. This clonotype was sampled from a man aged 50 to 59 who received an inactivated influenza vaccine. The material sequenced was PBMCs from blood, taken about 14 days before vaccination. The CDR3 nucleotides are TGTGCCAGCCGGGGCAGGGGGAACTATAATTCACCCCTCCACTTT. Translating it yields CASRGRGNYNSPLHF.